This entry concerns a single T cell receptor beta chain. It may be a read error: a sequence one base away is much more abundant. The time point here: newly diagnosed GD, antithyroid drugs for less than 3 months. PBMCs were the source of the RNA used for TCR sequencing. Researchers made TCR beta libraries by using iRepertoire HTBI primers and running Arm-PCR on CDR3 regions. TCRdb re-derived calls from the multiplex PCR reads in MiXCR, one entry per CDR3 protein. Among 450,000 to 500,000 distinct CDR3 sequences listed, roughly 15% were seen once. This CDR3 has 12 residues. V was clipped by 6 bases and J by 9 bases, with 9 bases between them. Looked up from germline, CDR1 is KGHSH and CDR2 is LQKENI. The sample comes from a study of regulatory T cells in long-lasting Graves disease. These data also formed part of another study, on T cells in Graves' hyperthyroidism and ophthalmopathy. That report adds: The study used the HTBI primer set for a first-round RT-PCR of the TCR CDR3.

This clonotype was sampled from a man aged 40-49 years with Graves disease. The sample here was peripheral blood mononuclear cells (PBMCs), taken at new diagnosis, from a patient treated with antithyroid drugs. The rearrangement links TRBV18 to TRBJ2-6, with D uncertain. This chain's CDR3 is CASSLPDNVLTF. The CDR3, as DNA: TGTGCCAGCTCCCTGCCGGACAACGTCCTGACTTTC.